Sequencing of this T cell receptor (beta chain) was carried out in a study of blood T cells in healthy people across ages. This clonotype has only a few counts. The junction departs from germline at one end; a sequencing error may be responsible. A sample-barcoded 5' primer and a J-beta primer mix were used in a second PCR of roughly 7 to 12 cycles. One entry per CDR3 protein results from TCRdb running MiXCR on the 5' RACE reads. This table holds a few hundred thousand distinct CDR3 sequences, less than 30% found once. The sequence derives from a woman aged 70 to 79 in good health. The sequenced sample consisted of blood.

The CDR3 nucleotides are TGTGCCCGCAGTTCCAGGGGTTACGCGGTGGTAAGGAATGAGCAGTTCTTC. It translates to CARSSRGYAVVRNEQFF. This chain links TRBV28 with TRBJ2-1; D is perhaps TRBD1 (6 bases). CDR1 and CDR2 from the germline V gene are MDHEN and SYDVKM. This CDR3 region has 17 residues.